Sequencing of this T cell receptor beta chain was carried out in a study of blood T cell repertoires in COVID-19. In the study overall: Acute and convalescent COVID-19 samples came from the United States, Italy and Spain.

Germline lookup yields CDR1 MNHEY and CDR2 SVGAGI. The V end lost 2 bases, the J end lost 9 bases, and 19 bases lay between the germline ends. This CDR3 contains 15 residues. Here immunoSEQ multiplex PCR was the method, and the copy in TCRdb shows in-frame clones only, minus some. The repertoire holds fewer than 450,000 clones, 88% seen once, with 1.2% in the top ten. The sequenced sample was PBMCs or T cells enriched from blood (not recorded which). This clonotype was sampled from a woman between 18 and 30 years old who had recovered from COVID-19. This chain uses TRBV6-5 with TRBJ1-2, with D tentatively TRBD1 (6 bases). The CDR3 spells CASSYTGYREGSYTF. DNA for the CDR3: TGTGCCAGCAGTTACACGGGATACAGGGAGGGGAGCTACACCTTC.